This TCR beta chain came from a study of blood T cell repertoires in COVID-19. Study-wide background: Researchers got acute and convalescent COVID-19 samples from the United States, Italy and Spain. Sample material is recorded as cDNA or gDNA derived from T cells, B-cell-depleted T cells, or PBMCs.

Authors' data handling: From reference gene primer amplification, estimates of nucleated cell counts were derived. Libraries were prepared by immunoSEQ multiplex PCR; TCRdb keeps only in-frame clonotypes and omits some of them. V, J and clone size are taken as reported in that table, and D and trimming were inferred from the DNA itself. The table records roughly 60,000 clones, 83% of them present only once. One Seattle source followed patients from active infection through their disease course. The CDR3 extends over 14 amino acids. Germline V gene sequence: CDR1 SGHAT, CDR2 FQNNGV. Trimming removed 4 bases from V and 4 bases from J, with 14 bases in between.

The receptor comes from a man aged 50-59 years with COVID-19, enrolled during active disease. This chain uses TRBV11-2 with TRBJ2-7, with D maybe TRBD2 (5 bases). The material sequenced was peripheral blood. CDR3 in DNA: TGTGCCAGCAGCTCGACGGGAAATGGATACGAGCAGTACTTC. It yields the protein CASSSTGNGYEQYF.